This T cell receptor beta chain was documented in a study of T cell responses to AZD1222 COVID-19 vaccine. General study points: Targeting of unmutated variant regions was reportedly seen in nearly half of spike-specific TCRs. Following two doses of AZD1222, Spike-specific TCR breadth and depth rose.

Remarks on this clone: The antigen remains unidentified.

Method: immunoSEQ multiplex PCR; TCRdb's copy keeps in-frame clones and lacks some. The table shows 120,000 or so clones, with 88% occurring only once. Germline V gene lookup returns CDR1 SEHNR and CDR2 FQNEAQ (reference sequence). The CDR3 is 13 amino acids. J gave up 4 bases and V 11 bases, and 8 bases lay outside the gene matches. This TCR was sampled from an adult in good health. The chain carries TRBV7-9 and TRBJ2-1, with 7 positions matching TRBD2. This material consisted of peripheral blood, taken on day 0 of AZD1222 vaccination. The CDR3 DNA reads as TGTGCCGGCTCGCTAGCGGATTACAATGAGCAGTTCTTC. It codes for CAGSLADYNEQFF.